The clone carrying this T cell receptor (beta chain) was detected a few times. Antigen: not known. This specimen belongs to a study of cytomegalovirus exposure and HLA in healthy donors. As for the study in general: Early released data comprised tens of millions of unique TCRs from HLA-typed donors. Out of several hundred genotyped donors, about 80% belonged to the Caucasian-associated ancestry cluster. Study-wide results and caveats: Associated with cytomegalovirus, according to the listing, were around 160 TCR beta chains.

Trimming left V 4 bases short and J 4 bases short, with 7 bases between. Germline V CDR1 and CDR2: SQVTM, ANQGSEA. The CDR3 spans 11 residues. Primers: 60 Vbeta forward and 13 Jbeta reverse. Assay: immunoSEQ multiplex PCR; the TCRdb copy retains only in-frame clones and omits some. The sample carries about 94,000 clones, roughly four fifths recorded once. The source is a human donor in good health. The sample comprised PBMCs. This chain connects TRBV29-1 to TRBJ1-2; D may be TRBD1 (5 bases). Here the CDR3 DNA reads TGCAGCGTTGCCAGGGTCTATGGCTACACCTTC. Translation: CSVARVYGYTF. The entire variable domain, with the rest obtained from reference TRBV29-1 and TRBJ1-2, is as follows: SAVISQKPSRDICQRGTSLTIQCQVDSQVTMMFWYRQQPGQSLTLIATANQGSEATYESGFVIDKFPISRPNLTFSTLTVSNMSPEDSSIYLCSVARVYGYTFGSGTRLTVV.